Below are 4 T cell receptor beta chains sequenced from a single sample in a study of cytomegalovirus exposure and HLA in healthy donors. The PCR made use of 60 Vbeta and 13 Jbeta primers. Sequenced by immunoSEQ multiplex PCR; TCRdb stores in-frame clones only, minus some. The data contain approximately 100,000 clones, approximately 70% of them singletons. Sequencing used PBMCs. These receptors all stem from a man aged 50 to 59 in good health and CMV-seronegative.

This sequence joins TRBV21-1 and TRBJ2-3; TRBD2 was called by the table and not checked on the DNA. TRBV21-1 is a known pseudogene. The CDR3 length is 17 residues. The CDR3 DNA is TGTGCCAGCAGTCCCCGGGATCCCTCCGTCGGCACAGATACGCAGTATTTT. Translated: CASSPRDPSVGTDTQYF.

V and J are TRBV7-2 and TRBJ1-5, with D unresolved. The germline CDR1 and CDR2 sequences are SGHTA and FQGNSA. V dropped 6 bases and J dropped 0 bases, with 12 bases sitting between them. The CDR3 is 15 residues long. The CDR3 DNA is TGTGCCAGCAGATACAGTTTAGATAGCAATCAGCCCCAGCATTTT. Its protein product is CASRYSLDSNQPQHF. Variable domain in full (rest from reference TRBV7-2 and TRBJ1-5): GAGVSQSPSNKVTEKGKDVELRCDPISGHTALYWYRQSLGQGLEFLIYFQGNSAPDKSGLPSDRFSAERTGGSVSTLTIQRTQQEDSAVYLCASRYSLDSNQPQHFGDGTRLSIL.

This clone was seen a handful of times. The J gene is TRBJ1-2, the V gene TRBV6-6; perhaps TRBD1 as D (6 bases). Germline V gene data show CDR1 as MNHNY and CDR2 as SVGAGI (reference sequence). V was pared by 7 bases and J by 2 bases, with 17 bases between. CDR3 size: 15 residues. DNA of the CDR3: TGTGCCAGCATCAAGCAGGGGACATTCAACTATGGCTACACCTTC. Translating it yields CASIKQGTFNYGYTF.

The gene calls are TRBV19 and TRBJ1-1; unclear D gene. The ends were cut back, 3 bases at V and 1 base at J, with 15 bases in the middle. CDR3 length: 16 amino acids. CDR1 and CDR2 from the germline V gene are LNHDA and SQIVND (reference sequence). In nucleotides, the CDR3 is TGTGCCAGTAGTATTTGGGCCTCCAATGGGAACACTGAAGCTTTCTTT. Its translation is CASSIWASNGNTEAFF.